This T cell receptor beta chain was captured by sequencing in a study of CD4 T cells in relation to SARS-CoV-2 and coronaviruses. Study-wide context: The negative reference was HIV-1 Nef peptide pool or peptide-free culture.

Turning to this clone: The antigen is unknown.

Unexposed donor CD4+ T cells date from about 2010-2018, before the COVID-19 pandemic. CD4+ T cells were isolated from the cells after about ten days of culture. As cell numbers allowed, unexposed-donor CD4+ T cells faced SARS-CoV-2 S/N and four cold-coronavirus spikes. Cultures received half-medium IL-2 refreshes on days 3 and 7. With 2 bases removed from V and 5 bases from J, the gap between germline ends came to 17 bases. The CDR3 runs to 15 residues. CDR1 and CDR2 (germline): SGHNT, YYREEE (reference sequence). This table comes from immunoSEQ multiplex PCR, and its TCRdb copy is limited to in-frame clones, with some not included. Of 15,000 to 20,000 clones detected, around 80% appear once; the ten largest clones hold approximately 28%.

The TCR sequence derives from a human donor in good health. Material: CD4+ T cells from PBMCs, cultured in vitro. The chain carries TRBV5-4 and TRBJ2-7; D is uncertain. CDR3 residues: CASSFRSGIGDEQYF. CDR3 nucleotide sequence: TGTGCCAGCAGCTTCCGCTCGGGCATAGGAGACGAGCAGTACTTC.